This T cell receptor beta chain was found in a study of control samples from healthy donors and cancer patients (dated by TCRdb to 2019 to 2021). This clone was counted a few times. This receptor's antigen is unknown. There are no base qualities to consult, and no much larger clone falls within one base. As encoded in the germline V gene, CDR1 is SGDLS while CDR2 is YYNGEE. Deletion took 0 bases off V and 5 bases off J, with a span of 9 bases between the germline ends. The CDR3 has 14 amino acids, counting the end cysteine and phenylalanine. The read is trimmed to its CDR3 DNA, 42 bases read in frame from base 1. Library creation used the immunoSEQ multiplex PCR assay. Not all clones reach the TCRdb copy of this immuneACCESS table, which keeps in-frame sequences only. Checked studies attribute under half of the gap to unresolved V genes and leave the rest unexplained. The table for this sample lists 75,000 to 100,000 clones; almost 90% of them were counted only once. Of the sample, approximately 14% is held by the ten largest clones.

Sequencing was carried out using blood. The origin of this receptor is a man younger than 45 in good health. The chain couples TRBV9 to TRBJ1-5; no D gene is confidently identified. The CDR3 reads as follows: CASSVGMADQPQHF. The DNA sequence is TGTGCCAGCAGCGTAGGCATGGCGGATCAGCCCCAGCATTTT.